This T cell receptor beta chain was captured by sequencing in a study of technical replicates of blood from a few donors. With V trimmed by 4 bases and J by 7 bases, 10 bases remained unmatched. Germline V CDR1 and CDR2: MDHEN, SYDVKM. This CDR3 has 15 amino acids. Using immunoSEQ multiplex PCR, the repertoire was profiled, and TCRdb retains in-frame clones only, with some absent. The sample contains about 80,000 clones, about 91% of which appear only once. The chain has TRBV28 and TRBJ1-2; the match to TRBD1 covers 9 bases. The TCR originated in a human donor in good health. What was sequenced was T cells isolated from PBMCs. CDR3 sequence: CASSSDRGYLSGYTF. CDR3 DNA sequence: TGTGCCAGCAGTTCCGACAGGGGGTACCTTTCTGGCTACACCTTC.